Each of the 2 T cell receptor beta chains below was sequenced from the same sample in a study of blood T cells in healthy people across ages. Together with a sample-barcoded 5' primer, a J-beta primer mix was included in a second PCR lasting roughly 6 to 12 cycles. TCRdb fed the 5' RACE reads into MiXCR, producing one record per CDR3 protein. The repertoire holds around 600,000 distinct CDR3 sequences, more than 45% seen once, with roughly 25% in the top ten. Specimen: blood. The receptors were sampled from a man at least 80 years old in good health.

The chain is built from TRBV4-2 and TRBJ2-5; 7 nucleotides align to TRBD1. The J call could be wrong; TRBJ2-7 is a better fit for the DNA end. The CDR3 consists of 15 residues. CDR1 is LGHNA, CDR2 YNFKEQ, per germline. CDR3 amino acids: CASSQGLTGVYEQYF. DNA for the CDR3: TGTGCCAGCAGCCAAGGCCTCACAGGGGTTTACGAGCAGTACTTC.

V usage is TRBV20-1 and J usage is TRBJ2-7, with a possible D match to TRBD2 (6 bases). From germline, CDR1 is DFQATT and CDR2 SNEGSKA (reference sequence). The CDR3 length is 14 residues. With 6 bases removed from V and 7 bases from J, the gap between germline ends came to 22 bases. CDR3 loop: CSAPVLGGGREQYF. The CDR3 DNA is TGCAGTGCCCCTGTGCTTGGGGGAGGAAGAGAGCAGTACTTC.